A single sample is the source of the 15 T cell receptor beta chains below, sequenced in a study of OX40 agonist ivuxolimab in advanced cancers. Library creation used the immunoSEQ multiplex PCR assay. The clones in this table, taken by TCRdb from immuneACCESS, are in-frame only. Not every clone is retained; where verified, under half of the shortfall comes from an unresolved V gene, and the cause of the rest is unknown. A total of 77,000 or so clones appear in this sample, approximately 80% of them only once. Clones ranked in the top ten supply 0.45% to 0.65% of the sample. The specimen comprised CD4+ or CD8+ T cells sorted from blood, sampled in a trial of the OX40 agonist ivuxolimab. The receptor set was obtained from an adult with an advanced solid tumor such as melanoma, head and neck, liver or kidney cancer.

CDR3 bases: TGTGCCAGTAGTATTCGGGGTTTGCGAATGAACACTGAAGCTTTCTTT. It codes for CASSIRGLRMNTEAFF. The J gene is TRBJ1-1, the V gene TRBV19; D not certain. The CDR3 consists of 16 residues. Trimming removed 3 bases from V and 0 bases from J, with 14 bases in between. Germline values: CDR1 LNHDA, CDR2 SQIVND (reference sequence).

This clone was counted once. V is TRBV5-4 and J is TRBJ2-5, with TRBD1 identical over 12 bases. J was trimmed by 7 bases and V by 4 bases; bases with no gene match: 8. The CDR3 runs 15 residues. Germline CDR1 and CDR2: SGHNT and YYREEE (reference sequence). The CDR3 DNA reads as TGTGCCAGCAGCGGGGGGGACAGGGGGCGCGGGACCCAGTACTTC. It translates to CASSGGDRGRGTQYF.

The genes are TRBV4-1 and TRBJ2-2; 8 bases map to TRBD2. This CDR3 has 19 residues. With 1 base clipped from V and 2 bases from J, the junction kept 12 bases outside the gene matches. Germline CDR1 reads MGHRA; CDR2 reads YSYEKL. Here the CDR3 DNA reads TGCGCCAGCAGCCAAGTGGGGGGGATCGGACTAGCTAACACCGGGGAGCTGTTTTTT. Its protein product is CASSQVGGIGLANTGELFF.

V gene TRBV28 combines with J gene TRBJ1-2, with TRBD1 as a possible D gene (6 bases). The CDR3 runs 16 residues. V was trimmed by 3 bases and J by 6 bases, leaving 20 bases between them. CDR1 MDHEN and CDR2 SYDVKM come from the germline V gene. CDR3 sequence: CASSLGGQGPVDGYTF. The DNA of the CDR3 is TGTGCCAGCAGTTTGGGGGGTCAGGGGCCGGTAGATGGCTACACCTTC.

The chain links TRBV9 to TRBJ2-7; weak D call: TRBD2 (6 bases). The CDR3 extends over 14 amino acids. Germline assignment: CDR1 SGDLS and CDR2 YYNGEE. Trimming pared 0 bases from V and 7 bases from J, leaving 14 bases between. The DNA of the CDR3 is TGTGCCAGCAGCGTAGTACAAGCGGGCGGGGAGCAGTACTTC. Translation gives CASSVVQAGGEQYF.

The chain recombines TRBV6-6 with TRBJ1-3, with 7 bases identical to TRBD1. The V segment lost 5 bases and the J segment 4 bases; nucleotides outside the gene matches: 8. From germline, CDR1 is MNHNY and CDR2 SVGAGI (reference sequence). The CDR3 is 15 residues long. This chain's CDR3 is CASSTTTGPGNTIYF. As DNA, the CDR3 is TGTGCCAGCAGTACGACGACAGGGCCGGGAAACACCATATATTTT.

This sequence joins TRBV7-9 and TRBJ2-3, with no clear D. Germline V gives CDR1 SEHNR, CDR2 FQNEAQ (reference sequence). The V end was cut by 1 base, the J end by 3 bases, with 5 bases between. The CDR3 consists of 13 residues. CDR3: CASSLVGTDTQYF. CDR3 DNA sequence: TGTGCCAGCAGCTTAGTGGGGACAGATACGCAGTATTTT.

The rearrangement joins TRBV10-3 to TRBJ2-5; 8 bases fit TRBD2. Germline trimming cut 10 bases from V and 1 base from J; bases unmatched to any gene: 5. Germline CDR1 and CDR2: ENHRY and SYGVKD. The CDR3 has 13 amino acids. In DNA, the CDR3 is TGTGCCACCCGGGAGGGGGGCCAAGAGACCCAGTACTTC. Translated: CATREGGQETQYF.

The genes are TRBV5-4 and TRBJ1-2; 9 nucleotides line up with TRBD1. Germline values: CDR1 SGHNT, CDR2 YYREEE (reference sequence). This CDR3 has 17 amino acids. V shed 0 bases, J shed 8 bases, and the junction held 14 bases outside the gene matches. The CDR3 DNA is TGTGCCAGCAGCTTGGCCGGAGGACAGGGGCTCCACGGGGGCTACACCTTC. Translating gives CASSLAGGQGLHGGYTF. Using reference TRBV5-4 and TRBJ1-2 for the parts outside the CDR3, the full variable domain is ETGVTQSPTHLIKTRGQQVTLRCSSQSGHNTVSWYQQALGQGPQFIFQYYREEENGRGNFPPRFSGLQFPNYSSELNVNALELDDSALYLCASSLAGGQGLHGGYTFGSGTRLTVV.

Only one count was recorded for this clone. V and J are TRBV29-1 and TRBJ1-6; D gene uncertain. V was pared by 5 bases and J by 9 bases, with 14 bases between. Germline CDR1 reads SQVTM; CDR2 reads ANQGSEA. This CDR3 is 13 amino acids long. CDR3 protein: CSVIEVSGSPLHF. CDR3 in DNA: TGCAGCGTTATTGAAGTCTCGGGTTCACCCCTCCACTTT.

The chain carries TRBV4-1 and TRBJ2-3; no clear D gene. Germline CDR1 reads MGHRA; CDR2 reads YSYEKL. V gave up 4 bases and J gave up 4 bases, with 6 bases separating them. The CDR3 length is 12 residues. Here the CDR3 reads CASSLDADTQYF. The CDR3 DNA is TGCGCCAGCAGCCTCGATGCAGATACGCAGTATTTT.

This sequence joins TRBV7-2 and TRBJ1-2; D ambiguous. CDR3 length: 14 residues. Trimming stripped 4 bases from V and 1 base from J, with 10 bases between. Germline V gene data show CDR1 as SGHTA and CDR2 as FQGNSA. Here the CDR3 DNA reads TGTGCCAGCAGCTCCCGGAATTTTAACTATGGCTACACCTTC. Translation: CASSSRNFNYGYTF.

Only one count was recorded for this clone. This chain joins TRBV5-1 and TRBJ2-7; 7 nucleotides match TRBD1. The CDR3 consists of 14 residues. V shed 1 base and J 3 bases; nucleotides not matched to a gene: 4. Germline V lookup: CDR1 SGHRS, CDR2 YFSETQ. This CDR3 is CASSLSAGGYEQYF. The CDR3 nucleotides read TGCGCCAGCAGCTTGTCCGCAGGGGGCTACGAGCAGTACTTC. The full variable domain, with the rest looked up from reference TRBV5-1 and TRBJ2-7, is KAGVTQTPRYLIKTRGQQVTLSCSPISGHRSVSWYQQTPGQGLQFLFEYFSETQRNKGNFPGRFSGRQFSNSRSEMNVSTLELGDSALYLCASSLSAGGYEQYFGPGTRLTVT.

The chain uses TRBV4-3 and TRBJ2-7, with a weak D call TRBD2 (5 bases). The CDR3 has 14 amino acids. V gave up 1 base and J gave up 3 bases, with 10 bases separating them. From germline, CDR1 is LGHNA and CDR2 YSLEER. The CDR3 region is CASSQVRDFYEQYF. In DNA form, the CDR3 reads TGCGCCAGCAGCCAAGTTCGGGATTTCTACGAGCAGTACTTC.

This rearrangement joins TRBV4-1 to TRBJ1-4, with TRBD1 as a possible D gene (5 bases). There are 16 residues in the CDR3. The germline gives CDR1 MGHRA, CDR2 YSYEKL. The V end was cut by 6 bases, the J end by 4 bases, with 18 bases between. The CDR3 region has the DNA TGCGCCAGCAGTCAGGGATCCGGACGGGATAATGAAAAACTGTTTTTT. Encoded protein: CASSQGSGRDNEKLFF.